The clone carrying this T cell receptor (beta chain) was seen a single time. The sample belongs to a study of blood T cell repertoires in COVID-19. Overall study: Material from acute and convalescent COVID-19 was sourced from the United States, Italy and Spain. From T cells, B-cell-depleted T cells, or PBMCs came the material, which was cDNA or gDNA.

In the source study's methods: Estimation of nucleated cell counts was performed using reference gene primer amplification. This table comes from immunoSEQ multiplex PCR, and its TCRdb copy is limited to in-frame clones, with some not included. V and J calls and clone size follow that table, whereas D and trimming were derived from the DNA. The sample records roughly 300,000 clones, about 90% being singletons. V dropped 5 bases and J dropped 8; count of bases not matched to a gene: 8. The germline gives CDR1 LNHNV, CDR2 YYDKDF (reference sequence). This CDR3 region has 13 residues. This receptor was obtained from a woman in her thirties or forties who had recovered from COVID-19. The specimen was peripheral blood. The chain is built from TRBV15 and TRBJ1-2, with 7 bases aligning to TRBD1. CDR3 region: CATSPRTGEGYTF. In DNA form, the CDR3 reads TGTGCCACCAGCCCGCGGACAGGTGAAGGCTACACCTTC. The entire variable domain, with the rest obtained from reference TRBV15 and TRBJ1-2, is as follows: DAMVIQNPRYQVTQFGKPVTLSCSQTLNHNVMYWYQQKSSQAPKLLFHYYDKDFNNEADTPDNFQSRRPNTSFCFLDIRSPGLGDTAMYLCATSPRTGEGYTFGSGTRLTVV.